This T cell receptor beta chain was recorded in a study of beta chain features in type 1 diabetes. In the study overall: All samples together contributed around 98,000,000 sorted cells for examination. Regarding the study as a whole: HLA effects on TCRB rearrangement stayed unresolved here. The study found fewer insertions and more deletions at VDJ junctions in type 1 diabetes patients. Moderate yet significant TCRB CDR3 shortening was seen in Type 1 diabetes patients in all four CD4+ subsets.

Reverse transcribing all isolated RNA meant expressed TCRB transcripts were sequenced. Produced via immunoSEQ multiplex PCR; TCRdb's table is partial and in-frame only. The repertoire consists of about 160,000 clones, with roughly 60% occurring once and the leading ten covering about 0.091%. About this clone: Its antigen is unknown.

The sequenced material came from naive CD4+ T cells from blood. The TCR comes from a man in his thirties or forties with type 1 diabetes.

The CDR3 DNA is TGTGCCAGCAGCGTAGTGGGTGTAGGGTACAATGAGCAGTTCTTC. It codes for CASSVVGVGYNEQFF. The chain employs TRBV9 and TRBJ2-1; unclear D gene. Between the trimmed V and J ends, which lost 0 bases and 4 bases, there was a span of 11 bases. The CDR3 contains 15 residues. Germline V gene lookup returns CDR1 SGDLS and CDR2 YYNGEE.